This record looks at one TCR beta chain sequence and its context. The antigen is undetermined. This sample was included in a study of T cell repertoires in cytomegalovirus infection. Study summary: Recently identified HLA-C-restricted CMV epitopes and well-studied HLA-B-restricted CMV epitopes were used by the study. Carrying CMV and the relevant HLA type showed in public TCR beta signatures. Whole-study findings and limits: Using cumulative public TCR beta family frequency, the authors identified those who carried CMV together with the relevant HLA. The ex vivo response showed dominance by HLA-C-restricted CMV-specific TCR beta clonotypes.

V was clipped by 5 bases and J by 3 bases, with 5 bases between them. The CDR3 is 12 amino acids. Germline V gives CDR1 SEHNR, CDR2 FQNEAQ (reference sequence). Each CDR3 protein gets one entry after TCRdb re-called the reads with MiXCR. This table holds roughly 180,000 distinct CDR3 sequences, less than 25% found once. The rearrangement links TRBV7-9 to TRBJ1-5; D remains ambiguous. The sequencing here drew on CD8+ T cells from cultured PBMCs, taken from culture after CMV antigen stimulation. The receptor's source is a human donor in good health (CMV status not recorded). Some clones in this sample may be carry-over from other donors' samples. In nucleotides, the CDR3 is TGTGCCAGCAGCGATATCAATCAGCCCCAGCATTTT. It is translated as CASSDINQPQHF.